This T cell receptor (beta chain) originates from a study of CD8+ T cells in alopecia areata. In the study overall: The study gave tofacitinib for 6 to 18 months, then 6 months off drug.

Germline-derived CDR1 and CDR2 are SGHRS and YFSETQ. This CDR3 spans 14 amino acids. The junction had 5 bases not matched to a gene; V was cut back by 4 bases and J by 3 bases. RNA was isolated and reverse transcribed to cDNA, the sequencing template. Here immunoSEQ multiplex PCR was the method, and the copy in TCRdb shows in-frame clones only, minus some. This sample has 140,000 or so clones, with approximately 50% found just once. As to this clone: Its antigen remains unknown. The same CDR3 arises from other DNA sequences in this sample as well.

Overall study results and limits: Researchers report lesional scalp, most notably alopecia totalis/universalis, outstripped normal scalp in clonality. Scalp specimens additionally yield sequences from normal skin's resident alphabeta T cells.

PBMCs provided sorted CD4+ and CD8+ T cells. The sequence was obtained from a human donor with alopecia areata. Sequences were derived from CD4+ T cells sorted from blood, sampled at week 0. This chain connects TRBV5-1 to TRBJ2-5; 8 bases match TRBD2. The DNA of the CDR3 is TGCGCCAGCAGCCGAAGCGGGAGTGAAGAGACCCAGTACTTC. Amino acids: CASSRSGSEETQYF.